Sequencing of this T cell receptor beta chain was carried out in a study of cytomegalovirus exposure and HLA in healthy donors. The data were produced by immunoSEQ multiplex PCR, yet TCRdb's version contains in-frame clones alone and is incomplete. In the table there are a few hundred thousand clones, approximately 80% of which are singletons. This clone was observed a single time. Its antigen is unknown. Study-level results: Researchers counted over 150 TCR beta chains as cytomegalovirus-associated. Among TCR sequences, most were rare, though some public TCRs appeared in many donors.

This TCR derives from a woman in her twenties or thirties in good health and CMV-seropositive. The source material was PBMCs.

In nucleotides, the CDR3 is TGTGCCAGCAGTGACGGAGGTCAAAACACCGGGGAGCTGTTTTTT. Translation: CASSDGGQNTGELFF. The chain employs TRBV6-4 and TRBJ2-2; weak D call: TRBD2 (5 bases). Trimming removed 2 bases at V and 2 bases at J, with 9 bases between. The CDR3 contains 15 residues. CDR1 is MRHNA, CDR2 SNTAGT, per germline.